This T cell receptor beta chain was documented in a study of T cells after yellow fever vaccination. As for the study in general: Libraries from low-cell-number fractions were prepared with the SMART-Seq v4 Ultra Low Input RNA kit. General study findings and limits: The study re-detected most primary-vaccination clones after the booster (under 97% CD4, roughly 91% CD8).

V dropped 2 bases and J dropped 2; count of bases not matched to a gene: 1. The length of the CDR3 is 15 residues. The germline V gene encodes CDR1 SGDLS and CDR2 YYNGEE. 5'RACE template switching generated TCR cDNA, adding a universal primer site and UMIs. One entry per CDR3 protein, called by TCRdb with MiXCR from the 5' RACE reads. The table records about 75,000 distinct CDR3 sequences, 7.3% of them present only once. This clonotype occurred many times. Its antigen remains unidentified. The sequence derives from a man younger than 35 who received the YFV17D yellow fever vaccine. The chain joins TRBV9 to TRBJ2-6; 7 nucleotides agree with TRBD2. Here the sequenced sample was CD8+ T cells sorted from PBMCs, taken 9 to 11 days after the first yellow fever vaccination. As DNA, the CDR3 is TGTGCCAGCAGCGTGGGGGGGGCTGGGGCCAACGTCCTGACTTTC. Translated: CASSVGGAGANVLTF.